This T cell receptor beta chain was identified in a study of T cells in placental villitis. In terms of the full investigation: The study compared placental TCR-beta repertoires across villitis of unknown etiology, gestational-age-matched unaffected controls, and infectious villitis to test an allograft-versus-infection hypothesis. Summary of the overall study and its limitations: With bulk tissue sequencing, helper, regulatory or cytotoxic T cells could not be distinguished, nor could maternal versus fetal T cells, and gamma-delta receptors were excluded. Paraffin blocks contained small amounts of decidua, so some captured T cells, especially in controls, may have been decidual rather than villous infiltrates. CMV-specific clone frequencies were lower in villitis of unknown etiology than in infectious CMV cases (roughly 0.00093 vs 0.011), and villitis of unknown etiology did not differ from controls on this measure.

The immunoSEQ v4 bias-controlled multiplex PCR assay, performed blinded to group allocation, was used to amplify TCR-beta CDR3 regions from genomic DNA. To estimate the quantities of nucleated cells and T cells in each sample, reference gene primers were added alongside the TCR-beta primers. Sequencing of the libraries was performed on an Illumina MiSeq with a 100-cycle paired-end protocol. The paper's data handling went like this. The immunoSEQ Analyzer software was used to calculate diversity and richness, with richness measured by iChao1 and clonality based on Pielou evenness and Shannon diversity (range 0-1, where higher values mean less diversity). CDR3 amino acid sequences together with V/J genes were queried against VDJdb for CMV, EBV and influenza A specificities, with confidence 3 and substitution 2 applied. The Morisita-Horn index was used to assess how much TCR-beta amino acid clonotypes overlapped between the villitis of unknown etiology, infectious villitis and control repertoires. Entries here come from immuneACCESS through TCRdb and include only in-frame sequences with V and J called. Some clones fail to appear in such tables; in the studies checked, an unresolved V gene covers under half of the shortfall, and the cause of the remainder is unknown. The DNA gave D and trimming, while V, J and clone size come from that table. For this sample there are 2,000 to 3,000 clones; around four fifths appear just once. Less than 50% of the sample is taken by the ten largest.

About this clone itself: Its antigen is unknown. One base away there is no much larger clone; base qualities are not given.

Five infectious villitis placentae, four with confirmed cytomegalovirus and one with Toxoplasma gondii, were included and were not matched to other groups. Mothers with infectious villitis were younger, had smaller fetuses, and delivered preterm or experienced intrauterine demise in a couple of cases. After delivery, the placentae were collected and evaluated both grossly and histologically, and only then was archival tissue selected. Five 10-micron scrolls were cut from each FFPE block, and DNA was isolated using the AllPrep DNA/RNA FFPE Tissue kit. NanoDrop was used to check DNA concentration and purity, while a Bioanalyzer was used to assess RNA quality. What was sequenced was placental tissue containing maternal and fetal cells. The receptor comes from a human patient with infectious villitis; the placental T cells may come from both mother and fetus.

The encoded CDR3 is CASSEALGSGSTEAFF. The sequenced DNA: TGTGCCAGCAGTGAAGCGCTGGGGTCCGGCTCCACTGAAGCTTTCTTT. The chain employs TRBV6-1 and TRBJ1-1; the D gene is not confidently resolved. The CDR3 spans 16 residues, from the cysteine through the phenylalanine. Only the CDR3 DNA stays, 48 bases, in frame from base 1. CDR1 and CDR2 are drawn from the germline V gene: MNHNS, SASEGT. Between the V and J ends, shortened by 0 bases and 4 bases respectively, the junction contains 15 bases.